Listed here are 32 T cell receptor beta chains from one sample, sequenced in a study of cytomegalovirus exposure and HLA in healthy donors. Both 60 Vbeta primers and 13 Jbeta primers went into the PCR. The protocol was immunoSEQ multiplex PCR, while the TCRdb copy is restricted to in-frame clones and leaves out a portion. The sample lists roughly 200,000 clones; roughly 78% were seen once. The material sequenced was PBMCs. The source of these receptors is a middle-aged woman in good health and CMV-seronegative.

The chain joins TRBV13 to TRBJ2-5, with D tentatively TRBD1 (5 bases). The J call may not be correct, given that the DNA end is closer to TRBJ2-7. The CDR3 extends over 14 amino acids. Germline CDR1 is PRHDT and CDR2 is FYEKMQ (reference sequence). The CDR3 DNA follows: TGTGCCAGCAGCTTAGGCAGGGACTCCTACGAGCAGTACTTC. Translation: CASSLGRDSYEQYF.

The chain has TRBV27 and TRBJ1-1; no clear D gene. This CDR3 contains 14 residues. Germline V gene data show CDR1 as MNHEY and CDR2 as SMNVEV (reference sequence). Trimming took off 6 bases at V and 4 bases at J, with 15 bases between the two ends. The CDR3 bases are TGTGCCAGCAGGGACGGAAACGAGGGCACTGAAGCTTTCTTT. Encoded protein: CASRDGNEGTEAFF.

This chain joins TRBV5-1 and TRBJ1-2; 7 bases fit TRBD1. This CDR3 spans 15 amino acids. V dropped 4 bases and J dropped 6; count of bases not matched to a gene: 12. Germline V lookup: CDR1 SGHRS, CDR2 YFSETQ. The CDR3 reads CASSLGDRVTDGYTF. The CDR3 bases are TGCGCCAGCAGCCTAGGGGACAGAGTCACCGATGGCTACACCTTC. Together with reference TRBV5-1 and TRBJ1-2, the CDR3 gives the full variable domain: KAGVTQTPRYLIKTRGQQVTLSCSPISGHRSVSWYQQTPGQGLQFLFEYFSETQRNKGNFPGRFSGRQFSNSRSEMNVSTLELGDSALYLCASSLGDRVTDGYTFGSGTRLTVV.

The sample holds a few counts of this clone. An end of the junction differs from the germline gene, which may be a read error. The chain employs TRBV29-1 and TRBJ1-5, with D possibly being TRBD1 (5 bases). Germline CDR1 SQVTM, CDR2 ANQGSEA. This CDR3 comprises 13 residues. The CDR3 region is CSVQDSSNQPQHF. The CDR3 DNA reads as TGCAGCGTTCAAGACAGTAGCAATCAGCCCCAGCATTTT.

The DNA for the CDR3 is TGTGCCAGCAGCGTTACAGGGGTTGGGGCCATATATTTT. Its protein is CASSVTGVGAIYF. The V and J genes are TRBV25-1 and TRBJ1-3, with TRBD1 matching over 7 bases. CDR1 is MGHDK and CDR2 is SYGVNS in the germline V gene. The CDR3 contains 13 residues. V shed 6 bases, J shed 11 bases, and the junction held 10 bases outside the gene matches.

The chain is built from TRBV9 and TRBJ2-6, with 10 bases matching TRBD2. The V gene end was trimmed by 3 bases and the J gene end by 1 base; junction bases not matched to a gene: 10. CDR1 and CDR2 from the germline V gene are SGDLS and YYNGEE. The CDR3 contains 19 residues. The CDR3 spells CASSASGGAHYSGANVLTF. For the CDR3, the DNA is TGTGCCAGCAGCGCTAGCGGGGGAGCTCACTATTCTGGGGCCAACGTCCTGACTTTC.

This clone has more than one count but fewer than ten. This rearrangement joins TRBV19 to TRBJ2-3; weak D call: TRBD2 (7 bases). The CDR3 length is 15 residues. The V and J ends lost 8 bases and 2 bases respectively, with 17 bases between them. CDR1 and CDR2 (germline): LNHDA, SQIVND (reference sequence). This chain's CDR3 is CASVQGGVSTDTQYF. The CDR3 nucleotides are TGTGCCAGTGTACAGGGAGGGGTATCCACAGATACGCAGTATTTT. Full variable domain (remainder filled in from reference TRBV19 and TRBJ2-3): DGGITQSPKYLFRKEGQNVTLSCEQNLNHDAMYWYRQDPGQGLRLIYYSQIVNDFQKGDIAEGYSVSREKKESFPLTVTSAQKNPTAFYLCASVQGGVSTDTQYFGPGTRLTVL.

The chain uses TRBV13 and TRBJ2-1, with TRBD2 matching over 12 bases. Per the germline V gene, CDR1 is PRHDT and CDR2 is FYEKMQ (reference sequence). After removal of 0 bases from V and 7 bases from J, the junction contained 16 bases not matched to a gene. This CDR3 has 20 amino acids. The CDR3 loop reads CASSLGPPRLAGDGANEQFF. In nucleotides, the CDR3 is TGTGCCAGCAGCTTAGGCCCCCCCCGACTAGCGGGAGATGGGGCGAATGAGCAGTTCTTC.

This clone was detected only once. The DNA of the CDR3 is TGTGCCACCAGCAGAGATAGGGGACAGGGGGGTTCACCCCTCCACTTT. Residues: CATSRDRGQGGSPLHF. The chain combines TRBV15 with TRBJ1-6; TRBD1 aligns across 11 bases. Germline values: CDR1 LNHNV, CDR2 YYDKDF (reference sequence). This CDR3 has 16 residues. Losses at the gene ends were 0 bases for V and 9 bases for J; bases not matched to a gene: 4. The complete variable domain, with remaining parts taken from reference TRBV15 and TRBJ1-6, reads DAMVIQNPRYQVTQFGKPVTLSCSQTLNHNVMYWYQQKSSQAPKLLFHYYDKDFNNEADTPDNFQSRRPNTSFCFLDIRSPGLGDTAMYLCATSRDRGQGGSPLHFGNGTRLTVT.

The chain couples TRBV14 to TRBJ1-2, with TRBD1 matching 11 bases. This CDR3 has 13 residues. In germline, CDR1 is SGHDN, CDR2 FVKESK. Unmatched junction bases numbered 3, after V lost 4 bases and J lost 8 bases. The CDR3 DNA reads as TGTGCCAGCAGCCGGGACAGGGGGTACGGCTACACCTTC. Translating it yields CASSRDRGYGYTF.

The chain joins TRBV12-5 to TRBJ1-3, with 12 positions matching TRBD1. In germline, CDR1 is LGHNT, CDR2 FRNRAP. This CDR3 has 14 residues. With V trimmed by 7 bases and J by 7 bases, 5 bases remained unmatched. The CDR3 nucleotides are TGTGCTAGTGACCTGGGACAGGGGGCGAACACCATATATTTT. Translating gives CASDLGQGANTIYF.

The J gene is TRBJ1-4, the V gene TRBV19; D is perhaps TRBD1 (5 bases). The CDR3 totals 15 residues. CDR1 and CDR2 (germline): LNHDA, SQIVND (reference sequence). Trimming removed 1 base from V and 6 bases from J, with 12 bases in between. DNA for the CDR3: TGTGCCAGTAGTATAGGGGGGACTGCAGATGAAAAACTGTTTTTT. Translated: CASSIGGTADEKLFF. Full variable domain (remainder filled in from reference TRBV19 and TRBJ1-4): DGGITQSPKYLFRKEGQNVTLSCEQNLNHDAMYWYRQDPGQGLRLIYYSQIVNDFQKGDIAEGYSVSREKKESFPLTVTSAQKNPTAFYLCASSIGGTADEKLFFGSGTQLSVL.

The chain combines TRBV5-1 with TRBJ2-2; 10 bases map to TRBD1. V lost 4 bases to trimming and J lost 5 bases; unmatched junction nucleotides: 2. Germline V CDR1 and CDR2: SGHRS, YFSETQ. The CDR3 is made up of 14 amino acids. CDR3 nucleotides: TGCGCCAGCAGCAGGGACAGGGGAACCGGGGAGCTGTTTTTT. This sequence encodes CASSRDRGTGELFF.

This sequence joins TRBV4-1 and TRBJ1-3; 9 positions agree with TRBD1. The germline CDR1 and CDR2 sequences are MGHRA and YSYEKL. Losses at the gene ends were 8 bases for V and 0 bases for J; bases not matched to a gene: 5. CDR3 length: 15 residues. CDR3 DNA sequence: TGCGCCAGCCGACAGGGGGGGAGCTCTGGAAACACCATATATTTT. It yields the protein CASRQGGSSGNTIYF.

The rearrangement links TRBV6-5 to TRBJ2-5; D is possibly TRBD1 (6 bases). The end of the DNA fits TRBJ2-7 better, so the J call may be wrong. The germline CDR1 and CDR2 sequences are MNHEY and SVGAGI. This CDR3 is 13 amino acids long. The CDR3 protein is CASTNLQGYEQYF. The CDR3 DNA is TGTGCCAGCACGAATTTACAGGGCTACGAGCAGTACTTC.

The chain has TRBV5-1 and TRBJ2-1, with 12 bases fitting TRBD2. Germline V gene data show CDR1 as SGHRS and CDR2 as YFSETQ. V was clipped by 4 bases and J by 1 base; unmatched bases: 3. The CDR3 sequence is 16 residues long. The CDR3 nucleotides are TGCGCCAGCAGCATCGGGACTAGCGGGTCCTACAATGAGCAGTTCTTC. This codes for CASSIGTSGSYNEQFF.

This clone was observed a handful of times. In DNA form, the CDR3 reads TGTGCCAGCAGCCAAGATCAGGGCCAGCCCCAGCATTTT. This sequence encodes CASSQDQGQPQHF. The gene calls are TRBV4-2 and TRBJ1-5, with TRBD1 as a possible D gene (5 bases). V was clipped by 0 bases and J by 7 bases, with 7 bases between them. From germline, CDR1 is LGHNA and CDR2 YNFKEQ. This CDR3 is built from 13 residues.

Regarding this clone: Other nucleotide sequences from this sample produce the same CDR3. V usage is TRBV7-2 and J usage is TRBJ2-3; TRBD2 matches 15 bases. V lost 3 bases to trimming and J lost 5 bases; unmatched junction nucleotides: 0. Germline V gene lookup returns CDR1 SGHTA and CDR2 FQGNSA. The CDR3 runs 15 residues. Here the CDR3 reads CASSLGLAGGDTQYF. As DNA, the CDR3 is TGTGCCAGCAGCTTGGGACTAGCGGGAGGAGATACGCAGTATTTT.

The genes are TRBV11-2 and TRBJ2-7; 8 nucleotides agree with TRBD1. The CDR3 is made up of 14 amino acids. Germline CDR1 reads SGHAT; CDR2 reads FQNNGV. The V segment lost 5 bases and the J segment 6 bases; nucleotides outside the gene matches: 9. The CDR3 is CASSLGAGGFEQYF. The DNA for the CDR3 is TGTGCCAGCAGCCTAGGGGCAGGGGGCTTCGAGCAGTACTTC.

The CDR3 sequence is CASSRTGSTEAFF. In DNA form, the CDR3 reads TGTGCCAGCAGCCGAACTGGGAGCACTGAAGCTTTCTTT. The chain employs TRBV27 and TRBJ1-1; D gene ambiguous. This CDR3 comprises 13 residues. In germline, CDR1 is MNHEY, CDR2 SMNVEV (reference sequence). V lost 6 bases, J lost 4 bases, and 12 bases lay in between.

CDR3 protein: CATSRDRPGQGKAETQYF. For the CDR3, the DNA is TGTGCCACCAGCAGAGATCGTCCGGGACAGGGAAAGGCCGAGACCCAGTACTTC. J is TRBJ2-5 and V is TRBV15; 9 nucleotides line up with TRBD1. Trimming cost V 0 bases and J 5 bases; bases outside gene matches: 13. The germline CDR1 and CDR2 sequences are LNHNV and YYDKDF (reference sequence). The CDR3 has 18 residues.

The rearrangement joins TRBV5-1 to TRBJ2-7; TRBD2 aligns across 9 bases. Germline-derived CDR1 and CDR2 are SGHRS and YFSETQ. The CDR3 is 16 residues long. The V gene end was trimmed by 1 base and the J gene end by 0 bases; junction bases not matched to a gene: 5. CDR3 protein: CASSLRSSGTSYEQYF. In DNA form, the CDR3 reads TGCGCCAGCAGCTTGCGGTCTAGCGGGACCTCCTACGAGCAGTACTTC.

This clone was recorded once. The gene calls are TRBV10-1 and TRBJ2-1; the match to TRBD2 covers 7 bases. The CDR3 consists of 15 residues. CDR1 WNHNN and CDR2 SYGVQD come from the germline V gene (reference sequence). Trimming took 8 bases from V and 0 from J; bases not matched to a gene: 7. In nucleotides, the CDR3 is TGCGCCAGCGGTAGCGGGTTCAGCTCCTACAATGAGCAGTTCTTC. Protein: CASGSGFSSYNEQFF.

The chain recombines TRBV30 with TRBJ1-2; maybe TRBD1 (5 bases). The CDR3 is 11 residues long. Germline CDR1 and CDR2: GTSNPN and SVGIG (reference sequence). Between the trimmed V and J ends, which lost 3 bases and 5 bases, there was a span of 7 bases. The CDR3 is CAWRPGYGYTF. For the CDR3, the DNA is TGTGCCTGGAGGCCAGGGTATGGCTACACCTTC.

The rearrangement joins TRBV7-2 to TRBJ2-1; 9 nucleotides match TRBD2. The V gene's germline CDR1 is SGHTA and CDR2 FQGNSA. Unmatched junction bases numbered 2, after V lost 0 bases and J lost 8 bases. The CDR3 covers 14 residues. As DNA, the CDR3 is TGTGCCAGCAGCTTAGCGGGACTAGCAGATGAGCAGTTCTTC. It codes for CASSLAGLADEQFF.

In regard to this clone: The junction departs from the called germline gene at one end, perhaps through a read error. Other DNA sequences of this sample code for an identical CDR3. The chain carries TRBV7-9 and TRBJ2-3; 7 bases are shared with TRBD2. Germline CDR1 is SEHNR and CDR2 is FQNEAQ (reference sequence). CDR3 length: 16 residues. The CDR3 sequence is CASSSPTSSLTDTQYF. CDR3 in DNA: TGTGCTAGCAGCTCCCCGACTAGCAGCTTAACAGATACGCAGTATTTT.

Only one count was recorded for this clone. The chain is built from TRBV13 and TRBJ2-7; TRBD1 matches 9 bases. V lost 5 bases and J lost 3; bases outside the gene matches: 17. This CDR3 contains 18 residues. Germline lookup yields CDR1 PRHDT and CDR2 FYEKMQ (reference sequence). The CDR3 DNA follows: TGTGCCAGCAGCCTATTAGGGGGGAGACAGGGGGTAGGCTACGAGCAGTACTTC. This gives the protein CASSLLGGRQGVGYEQYF.

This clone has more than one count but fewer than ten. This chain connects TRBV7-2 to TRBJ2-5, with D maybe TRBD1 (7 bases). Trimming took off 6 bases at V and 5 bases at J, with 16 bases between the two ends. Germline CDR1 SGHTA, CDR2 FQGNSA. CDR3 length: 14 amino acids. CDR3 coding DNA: TGTGCCAGCAGGGGTGGAGGGGGCCGGGAGACCCAGTACTTC. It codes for CASRGGGGRETQYF.

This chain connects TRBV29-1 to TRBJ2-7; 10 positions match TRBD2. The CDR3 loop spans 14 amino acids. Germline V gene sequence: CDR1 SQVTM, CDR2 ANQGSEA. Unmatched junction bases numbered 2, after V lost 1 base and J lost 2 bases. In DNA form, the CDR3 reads TGCAGCGTTGAAGGGACTAGCGGACCCTACGAGCAGTACTTC. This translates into CSVEGTSGPYEQYF.

CDR3 sequence (DNA): TGTGCCAGCACCAATCGGGGAGGGTCCTACGAGCAGTACTTC. Amino acids: CASTNRGGSYEQYF. The chain is built from TRBV2 and TRBJ2-7; 7 nucleotides agree with TRBD2. Germline CDR1 reads SNHLY; CDR2 reads FYNNEI. This CDR3 contains 14 residues. The junction had 7 bases not matched to a gene; V was cut back by 7 bases and J by 1 base.

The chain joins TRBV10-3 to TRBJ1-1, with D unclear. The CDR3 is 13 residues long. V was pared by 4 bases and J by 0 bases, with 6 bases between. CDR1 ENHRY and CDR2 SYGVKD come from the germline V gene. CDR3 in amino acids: CAISAEVNTEAFF. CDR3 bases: TGTGCCATCAGTGCCGAGGTGAACACTGAAGCTTTCTTT.

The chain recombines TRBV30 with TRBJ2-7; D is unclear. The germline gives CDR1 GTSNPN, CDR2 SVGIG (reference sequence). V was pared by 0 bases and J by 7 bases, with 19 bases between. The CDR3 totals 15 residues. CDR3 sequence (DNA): TGTGCCTGGAGTGTAAAAGGTGGTCACGCGAGGGAGCAGTACTTC. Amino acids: CAWSVKGGHAREQYF.